This note documents a single T cell receptor (beta chain) sequence. Methods used by the authors: It was from reference gene primer amplification that nucleated cell counts were estimated. Assay used: immunoSEQ multiplex PCR; TCRdb lists only in-frame clones, some missing. D and trimming were read from the DNA, whereas the V and J calls and clone size are those reported in that table. This sample carries roughly 190,000 clones, less than 85% of them seen once, and the ten largest clones take roughly 12%. The data are from a study of blood T cell repertoires in COVID-19. The overall study: COVID-19 samples collected from the United States, Italy and Spain covered acute and convalescent phases. From T cells, B-cell-depleted T cells, or PBMCs came the material, which was cDNA or gDNA.

The TCR sequence derives from a woman between 50 and 59 years old with acute or convalescent COVID-19. Sequencing input: peripheral blood.

CDR3 bases: TGCGCCAGCAGCCAAGTCACCGGTGGTGACACTGAAGCTTTCTTT. Amino acids: CASSQVTGGDTEAFF. The J gene is TRBJ1-1, the V gene TRBV4-3; D not certain. This CDR3 is built from 15 residues. V was clipped by 1 base and J by 3 bases, with 12 bases between them. Germline V CDR1 and CDR2: LGHNA, YSLEER.